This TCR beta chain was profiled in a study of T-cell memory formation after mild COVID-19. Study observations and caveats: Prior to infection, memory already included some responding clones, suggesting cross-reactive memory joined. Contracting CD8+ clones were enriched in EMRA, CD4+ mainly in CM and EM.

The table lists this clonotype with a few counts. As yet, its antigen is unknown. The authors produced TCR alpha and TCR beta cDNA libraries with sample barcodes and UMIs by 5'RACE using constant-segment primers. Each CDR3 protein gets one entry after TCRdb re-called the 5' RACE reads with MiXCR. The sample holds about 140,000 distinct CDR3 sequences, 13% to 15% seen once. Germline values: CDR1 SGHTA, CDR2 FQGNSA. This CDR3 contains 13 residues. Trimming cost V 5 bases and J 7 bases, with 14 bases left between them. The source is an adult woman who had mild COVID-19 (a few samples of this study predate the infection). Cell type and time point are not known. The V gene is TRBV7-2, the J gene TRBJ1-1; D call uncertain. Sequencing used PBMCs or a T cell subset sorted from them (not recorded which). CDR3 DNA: TGTGCCAGCAGCCCGCCGTTAACAGATGAAGCTTTCTTT. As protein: CASSPPLTDEAFF.